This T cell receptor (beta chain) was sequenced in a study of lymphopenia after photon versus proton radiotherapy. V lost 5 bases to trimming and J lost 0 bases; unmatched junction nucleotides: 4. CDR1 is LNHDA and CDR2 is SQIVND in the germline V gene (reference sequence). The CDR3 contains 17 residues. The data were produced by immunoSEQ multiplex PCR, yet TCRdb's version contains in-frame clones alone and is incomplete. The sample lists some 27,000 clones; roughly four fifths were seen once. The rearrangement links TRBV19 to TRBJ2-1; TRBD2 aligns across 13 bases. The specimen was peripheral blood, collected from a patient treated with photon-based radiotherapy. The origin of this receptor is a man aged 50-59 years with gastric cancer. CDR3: CASSPTSGGRSYNEQFF. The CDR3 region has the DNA TGTGCCAGTAGTCCGACTAGCGGGGGGCGCTCCTACAATGAGCAGTTCTTC.